The subject of this entry is one T cell receptor beta chain. The data were taken from a study of T cells after somatic rescue of genetic block. Repertoires were generated with immunoSEQ multiplex PCR, while TCRdb's copy carries only in-frame clones and drops some. The sample shows 110,000 or so clones, under 95% of them seen only once. V was cut by 5 bases and J by 7 bases, with 11 bases left in between. The CDR3 runs 12 residues. Per germline, CDR1 SGHTA and CDR2 FQGTGA. The chain combines TRBV7-3 with TRBJ1-1, with D possibly being TRBD1 (6 bases). This TCR came from a woman under 30. Sequenced input: peripheral blood mononuclear cells (PBMCs). The CDR3 sequence is CASSLIGGEAFF. The CDR3 DNA is TGTGCCAGCAGCCTGATAGGGGGTGAAGCTTTCTTT.